One sample yielded the 17 T cell receptor beta chains listed below, sequenced in a study of identifying expanded T cells in peripheral blood. Libraries were prepared by immunoSEQ multiplex PCR; TCRdb keeps only in-frame clonotypes and omits some of them. Of more than 45,000 clones in the sample, roughly four fifths were seen once. The sequenced sample was blood. These receptors were obtained from a person aged 18 to 75 in good health.

V usage is TRBV15 and J usage is TRBJ1-1; tentative D call: TRBD1 (6 bases). Trimming stripped 3 bases from V and 3 bases from J, with 17 bases between. Germline V gives CDR1 LNHNV, CDR2 YYDKDF (reference sequence). The CDR3 totals 16 residues. In nucleotides, the CDR3 is TGTGCCACCAGCAGGGGGACAAGCCGGATGGACACTGAAGCTTTCTTT. Translation gives CATSRGTSRMDTEAFF.

V usage is TRBV29-1 and J usage is TRBJ1-1; possible D gene TRBD1, 5 bases. Germline CDR1 reads SQVTM; CDR2 reads ANQGSEA. Trimming pared 7 bases from V and 4 bases from J, leaving 19 bases between. The CDR3 runs to 14 residues. The CDR3, as DNA: TGCAGCGCCAAAGGTGGGGCAACGAGCACTGAAGCTTTCTTT. It codes for CSAKGGATSTEAFF.

V and J are TRBV5-1 and TRBJ2-1; possible D gene TRBD1, 6 bases. This CDR3 has 15 residues. Trimming removed 0 bases at V and 10 bases at J, with 17 bases between. CDR1 is SGHRS and CDR2 is YFSETQ in the germline V gene. In nucleotides, the CDR3 is TGCGCCAGCAGCTTGGGAGGGGGACGCTCACAGGAGCAGTTCTTC. Amino acids: CASSLGGGRSQEQFF.

This chain links TRBV28 with TRBJ2-2; D gene uncertain. Germline V CDR1 and CDR2: MDHEN, SYDVKM. The CDR3 covers 17 residues. V lost 2 bases and J lost 2, with 15 bases in between. CDR3 DNA sequence: TGTGCCAGCAGTTTAATTGGAGCCTCTGGTAACACCGGGGAGCTGTTTTTT. Translated: CASSLIGASGNTGELFF.

The chain carries TRBV6-1 and TRBJ1-1; TRBD1 is a possible D gene (5 bases). Trimming removed 0 bases at V and 1 base at J, with 9 bases between. The CDR3 consists of 15 residues. Germline CDR1 reads MNHNS; CDR2 reads SASEGT. The CDR3 region is CASSEASTGNTEAFF. In DNA, the CDR3 is TGTGCCAGCAGTGAAGCGTCCACAGGGAACACTGAAGCTTTCTTT.

This chain joins TRBV4-2 and TRBJ2-2, with 10 bases identical to TRBD2. This CDR3 contains 18 residues. Germline CDR1 LGHNA, CDR2 YNFKEQ. Trimming at V came to 4 bases and at J to 6 bases, leaving 14 bases not matched to a gene. The CDR3 bases are TGTGCCAGCAGCCCTTCTAGCGGGGGTCCCAATTACGCCGGGGAGCTGTTTTTT. This translates into CASSPSSGGPNYAGELFF.

This chain joins TRBV19 and TRBJ2-1; D gene uncertain. The V end lost 5 bases, the J end lost 4 bases, and 21 bases lay between the germline ends. This CDR3 comprises 17 residues. From germline, CDR1 is LNHDA and CDR2 SQIVND (reference sequence). The CDR3 reads CASSDRSRSMGYNEQFF. The CDR3 bases are TGTGCCAGTAGTGACCGCTCTCGGAGCATGGGATACAATGAGCAGTTCTTC.

This chain links TRBV7-6 with TRBJ1-6; 9 nucleotides align to TRBD1. The V gene end was trimmed by 1 base and the J gene end by 10 bases; junction bases not matched to a gene: 5. This CDR3 has 15 amino acids. CDR1 and CDR2 (germline): SGHVS, FNYEAQ. The CDR3 nucleotides read TGTGCCAGCAGCTTAGGGACAGGGGAGAGGTCACCCCTCCACTTT. Translating gives CASSLGTGERSPLHF.

The chain couples TRBV5-1 to TRBJ2-5; TRBD1 agrees at 7 bases. The germline V gene encodes CDR1 SGHRS and CDR2 YFSETQ. After removal of 4 bases from V and 5 bases from J, the junction contained 11 bases not matched to a gene. There are 15 residues in the CDR3. The CDR3 nucleotides are TGCGCCAGCAGCCTACTGGGACAGCGGTCGGAGACCCAGTACTTC. This sequence encodes CASSLLGQRSETQYF.

The J gene is TRBJ1-1, the V gene TRBV7-9, with D possibly matching TRBD1 (6 bases). CDR1 is SEHNR and CDR2 is FQNEAQ in the germline V gene (reference sequence). The V and J ends lost 5 bases and 0 bases respectively, with 16 bases between them. This CDR3 comprises 16 residues. The CDR3, as DNA: TGTGCCAGCAGCCCTGGACAGAAAATAATGAACACTGAAGCTTTCTTT. This encodes CASSPGQKIMNTEAFF.

The chain joins TRBV5-8 to TRBJ2-3; the match to TRBD2 covers 8 bases. The CDR3 consists of 15 residues. Per germline, CDR1 SGHTS and CDR2 YDEGEE. The J segment lost 3 bases and the V segment lost 0 bases, leaving 3 bases of the junction unmatched. The CDR3 here is CASSLGAGVTDTQYF. Here the CDR3 DNA reads TGTGCCAGCAGCTTGGGAGCGGGAGTTACAGATACGCAGTATTTT.

The chain uses TRBV7-9 and TRBJ1-1, with a possible D match to TRBD1 (6 bases). The CDR3 length is 16 residues. Trimming shortened V by 5 bases and J by 4 bases, and 20 bases separated the two germline ends. The germline CDR1 and CDR2 sequences are SEHNR and FQNEAQ (reference sequence). The CDR3 loop reads CASSPGVQGAGTEAFF. DNA for the CDR3: TGTGCCAGCAGCCCCGGAGTACAGGGCGCCGGCACTGAAGCTTTCTTT. The variable domain in full, with the rest retrieved from reference TRBV7-9 and TRBJ1-1, is DTGVSQNPRHKITKRGQNVTFRCDPISEHNRLYWYRQTLGQGPEFLTYFQNEAQLEKSRLLSDRFSAERPKGSFSTLEIQRTEQGDSAMYLCASSPGVQGAGTEAFFGQGTRLTVV.

The chain uses TRBV29-1 and TRBJ1-1; 8 positions match TRBD1. The V segment lost 4 bases and the J segment 0 bases; nucleotides outside the gene matches: 10. From germline, CDR1 is SQVTM and CDR2 ANQGSEA. The CDR3 is 16 amino acids. CDR3 sequence reads: CSVGLQGGTVNTEAFF. The CDR3 DNA is TGCAGCGTTGGTCTACAGGGGGGCACGGTGAACACTGAAGCTTTCTTT.

This clone was detected only a few times. V usage is TRBV7-8 and J usage is TRBJ2-1, with 13 bases aligning to TRBD2. With V trimmed by 3 bases and J by 4 bases, 9 bases remained unmatched. Germline-derived CDR1 and CDR2 are SGHVS and FQNEAQ. CDR3 length equals 18 residues. The CDR3 nucleotides are TGTGCCAGCAGCTTGGGGACTAGCGGGATCCCCCGGTACAATGAGCAGTTCTTC. The encoded protein is CASSLGTSGIPRYNEQFF.

This chain uses TRBV28 with TRBJ1-2; D unresolved. CDR3 length equals 12 residues. V lost 2 bases and J 1 base, leaving 2 bases between the germline ends. Germline lookup yields CDR1 MDHEN and CDR2 SYDVKM. CDR3 sequence: CASSLNNYGYTF. CDR3 DNA: TGTGCCAGCAGTTTAAATAACTATGGCTACACCTTC.

The V gene is TRBV29-1, the J gene TRBJ1-1; no definite D call. The CDR3 contains 13 residues. Trimming stripped 4 bases from V and 1 base from J, with 10 bases between. Germline V gene data show CDR1 as SQVTM and CDR2 as ANQGSEA. The CDR3 region has the DNA TGCAGCGTTGCGACGAAGGCGAACACTGAAGCTTTCTTT. Residues: CSVATKANTEAFF.

V usage is TRBV10-2 and J usage is TRBJ2-1, with 8 bases fitting TRBD2. This CDR3 contains 14 residues. The trim removed 7 bases at V and 8 bases at J, leaving 10 bases unmatched. In germline, CDR1 is WSHSY, CDR2 SAAADI. Written as DNA, the CDR3 is TGCGCCAGCATGAAAAGCGGGAGTTTCCATGAGCAGTTCTTC. Amino acids: CASMKSGSFHEQFF.